A selection of T cell receptor beta chains follows, all from one sample in a study of blood T cell repertoires in COVID-19. This table comes from immunoSEQ multiplex PCR, and its TCRdb copy is limited to in-frame clones, with some not included. The sample yields 240,000 or so clones, around 88% seen once. Sequencing was performed on PBMCs or T cells enriched from blood (not recorded which). Every receptor here comes from a man in his forties who had recovered from COVID-19. Both conserved end residues are part of each CDR3. Each record gives: J gene, V gene, D gene, clone size, CDR3 protein, CDR3 DNA. D genes are given only for firm matches. Size tells how often a clone was seen (once, few, many) or the class of an expanded clone, and some rows leave it out.

>TRBJ2-5|TRBV7-8|TRBD2|.
CASSSPGLAGVRQETQYF
TGTGCCAGCAGCTCACCGGGACTAGCGGGAGTAAGGCAAGAGACCCAGTACTTC
>TRBJ1-1|TRBV6-1|.|.
CASRRGENTEAFF
TGTGCCAGCAGGCGGGGGGAGAACACTGAAGCTTTCTTT
>TRBJ1-1|TRBV29-1|.|.
CSVERGLGTEAFF
TGCAGCGTTGAAAGGGGATTGGGCACTGAAGCTTTCTTT
>TRBJ1-5|TRBV6-2/TRBV6-3|TRBD1|.
CASSYSIHRGPSNQPQHF
TGTGCCAGCAGTTACTCAATTCACAGGGGGCCAAGCAATCAGCCCCAGCATTTT
>TRBJ1-5|TRBV24-1|.|.
CATSASATGQPQHF
TGTGCCACCAGTGCATCAGCTACAGGTCAGCCCCAGCATTTT
>TRBJ2-2|TRBV4-1|TRBD2|.
CASSQETSGGPNTGELFF
TGCGCCAGCAGCCAAGAGACTAGCGGGGGGCCGAACACCGGGGAGCTGTTTTTT
>TRBJ1-6|TRBV7-9|.|.
CASSSSMTRISPLHF
TGTGCCAGCAGCTCTTCCATGACTAGAATTTCACCCCTCCACTTT
>TRBJ1-1|TRBV7-3|.|few
CASSPPERTANTEAFF
TGTGCCAGCAGCCCACCAGAACGGACAGCGAACACTGAAGCTTTCTTT
>TRBJ2-1|TRBV28|.|.
CASSFEAKYPYNEQFF
TGTGCCAGCAGTTTTGAGGCGAAATACCCCTACAATGAGCAGTTCTTC
>TRBJ2-5|TRBV11-2|.|.
CASSLAGEVQETQYF
TGTGCCAGCAGCTTAGCGGGAGAAGTGCAAGAGACCCAGTACTTC
>TRBJ2-7|TRBV7-2|TRBD2|.
CASSTAAGSTYEQYF
TGTGCCAGCAGCACTGCAGCGGGGTCAACCTACGAGCAGTACTTC
>TRBJ2-2|TRBV20-1|.|few
CSASNRGTGELFF
TGCAGTGCTAGTAATCGGGGAACCGGGGAGCTGTTTTTT
>TRBJ1-5|TRBV27|TRBD1|.
CASSLSRTGYQPQHF
TGTGCCAGCAGTTTATCTAGGACAGGTTATCAGCCCCAGCATTTT